The 4 T cell receptor beta chains in this list originate from one sample, sequenced in a study of early T cells in non-severe SARS-CoV-2 infection listed by TCRdb under 2021. Library preparation employed 5' RACE. The data were produced on a NextSeq 500. TCRdb took the public reads, trimmed them with fastp at Q25, ran MiXCR for clone calling and kept in-frame beta chains. Each entry merges the rows of one CDR3 protein and shows their most common DNA and genes. The sample table records some 77,000 distinct CDR3 sequences; around 9.9% of these occur just once. About 5.3% of the sample lies in the top ten. The sample consisted of whole blood. These receptors were taken from an adult who was a healthcare worker with PCR-confirmed SARS-CoV-2 infection or an uninfected control (not recorded which).

This clonotype was recorded at least ten times. V and J are TRBV5-1 and TRBJ1-5, with D perhaps matching TRBD1 (5 bases). CDR3 length: 14 amino acids. Trimming left V 4 bases short and J 7 bases short, with 15 bases between. Germline-derived CDR1 and CDR2 are SGHRS and YFSETQ. CDR3 nucleotides: TGCGCCAGCAGCCCCGGGACCCCCAACCAGCCCCAGCATTTT. This codes for CASSPGTPNQPQHF. The variable domain in full, completed from reference TRBV5-1 and TRBJ1-5, reads KAGVTQTPRYLIKTRGQQVTLSCSPISGHRSVSWYQQTPGQGLQFLFEYFSETQRNKGNFPGRFSGRQFSNSRSEMNVSTLELGDSALYLCASSPGTPNQPQHFGDGTRLSIL.

This clonotype was seen many times. The chain is built from TRBV28 and TRBJ1-2; D remains unclear. Trimming left V 8 bases short and J 3 bases short, with 16 bases between. Germline V gene sequence: CDR1 MDHEN, CDR2 SYDVKM. The CDR3 contains 14 residues. In DNA form, the CDR3 reads TGTGCCAGCGGTCCCCATGGCACCGACTATGGCTACACCTTC. This sequence encodes CASGPHGTDYGYTF.

This clonotype was seen ten or more times. The J gene is TRBJ2-1, the V gene TRBV19; 7 bases match TRBD1. Germline lookup yields CDR1 LNHDA and CDR2 SQIVND (reference sequence). Trimming at V came to 4 bases and at J to 0 bases, leaving 6 bases not matched to a gene. The CDR3 is made up of 16 amino acids. The CDR3 loop reads CASSKGQLYSYNEQFF. In nucleotides, the CDR3 is TGTGCCAGTAGTAAGGGACAGCTGTACTCCTACAATGAGCAGTTCTTC.

This clonotype was found many times. This rearrangement joins TRBV20-1 to TRBJ2-2; D is tentatively TRBD1 or TRBD2 (5 bases each). CDR3 length: 12 residues. CDR1 DFQATT and CDR2 SNEGSKA come from the germline V gene (reference sequence). The V gene lost 3 bases and the J gene lost 9 bases, with 11 bases spanning the gap. CDR3 DNA: TGCAGTGCTAGGGGACGCCACCGGGAGCTGTTTTTT. Protein: CSARGRHRELFF.